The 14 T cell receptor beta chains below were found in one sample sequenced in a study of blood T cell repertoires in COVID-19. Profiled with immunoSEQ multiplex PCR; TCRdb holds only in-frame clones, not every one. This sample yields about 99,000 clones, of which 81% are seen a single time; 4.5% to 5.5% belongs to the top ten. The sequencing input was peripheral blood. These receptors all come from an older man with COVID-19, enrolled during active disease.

CDR3 in amino acids: CATSRETGFNTEAFF. The CDR3, as DNA: TGTGCCACCAGCAGAGAAACAGGGTTCAACACTGAAGCTTTCTTT. The rearrangement links TRBV15 to TRBJ1-1; D possibly corresponds to TRBD1 (6 bases). Trimming pared 0 bases from V and 2 bases from J, leaving 10 bases between. Germline CDR1 and CDR2: LNHNV and YYDKDF (reference sequence). This CDR3 region has 15 residues. The full variable domain, in which reference TRBV15 and TRBJ1-1 provide the parts outside the CDR3, is DAMVIQNPRYQVTQFGKPVTLSCSQTLNHNVMYWYQQKSSQAPKLLFHYYDKDFNNEADTPDNFQSRRPNTSFCFLDIRSPGLGDTAMYLCATSRETGFNTEAFFGQGTRLTVV.

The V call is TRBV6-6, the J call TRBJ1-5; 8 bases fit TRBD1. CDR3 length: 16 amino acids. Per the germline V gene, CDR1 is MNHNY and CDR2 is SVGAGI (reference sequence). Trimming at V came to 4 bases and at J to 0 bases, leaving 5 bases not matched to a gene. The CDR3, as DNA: TGTGCCAGCAGTTTTACAGGGGGGTATAGCAATCAGCCCCAGCATTTT. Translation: CASSFTGGYSNQPQHF.

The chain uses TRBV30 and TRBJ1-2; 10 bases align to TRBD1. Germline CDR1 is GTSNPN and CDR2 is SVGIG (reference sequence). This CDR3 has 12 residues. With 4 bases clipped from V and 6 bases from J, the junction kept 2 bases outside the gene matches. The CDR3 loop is CAWKTGGHGYTF. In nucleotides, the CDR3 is TGTGCCTGGAAGACAGGGGGCCATGGCTACACCTTC.

The CDR3 spells CAWSRGADRTYEQYF. The CDR3 region has the DNA TGTGCCTGGAGCCGCGGAGCCGATCGGACCTACGAGCAGTACTTC. V and J are TRBV30 and TRBJ2-7, with D unresolved. The germline gives CDR1 GTSNPN, CDR2 SVGIG (reference sequence). Trimming took off 3 bases at V and 2 bases at J, with 17 bases between the two ends. The CDR3 is 15 amino acids.

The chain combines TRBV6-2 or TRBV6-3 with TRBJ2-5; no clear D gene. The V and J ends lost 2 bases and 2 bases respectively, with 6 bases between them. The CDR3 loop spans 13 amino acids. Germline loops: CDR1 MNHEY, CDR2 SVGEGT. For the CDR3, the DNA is TGTGCCAGCAGTTACGTTCAGCAAGAGACCCAGTACTTC. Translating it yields CASSYVQQETQYF.

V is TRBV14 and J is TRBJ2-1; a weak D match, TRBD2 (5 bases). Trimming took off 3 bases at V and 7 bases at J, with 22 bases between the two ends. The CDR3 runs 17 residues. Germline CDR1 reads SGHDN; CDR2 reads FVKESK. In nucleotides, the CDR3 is TGTGCCAGCAGCCATGACGTTGGGAGTTATGTCAGGAATGAGCAGTTCTTC. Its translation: CASSHDVGSYVRNEQFF.

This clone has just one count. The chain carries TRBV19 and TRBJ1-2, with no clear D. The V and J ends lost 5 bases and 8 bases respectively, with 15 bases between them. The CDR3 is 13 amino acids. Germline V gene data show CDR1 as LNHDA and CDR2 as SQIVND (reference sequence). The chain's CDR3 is CASSLMREFGYTF. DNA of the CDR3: TGTGCCAGTAGTCTGATGCGGGAATTCGGCTACACCTTC.

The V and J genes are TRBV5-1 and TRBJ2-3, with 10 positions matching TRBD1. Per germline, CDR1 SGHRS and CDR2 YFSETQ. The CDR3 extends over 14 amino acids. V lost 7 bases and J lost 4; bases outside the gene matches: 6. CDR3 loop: CASSGDRGSDTQYF. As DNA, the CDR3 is TGCGCCAGCTCCGGGGACAGGGGTTCAGATACGCAGTATTTT.

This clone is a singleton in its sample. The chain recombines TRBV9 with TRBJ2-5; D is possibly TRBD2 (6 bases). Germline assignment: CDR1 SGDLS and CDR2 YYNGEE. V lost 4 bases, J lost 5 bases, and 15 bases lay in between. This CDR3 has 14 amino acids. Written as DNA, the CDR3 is TGTGCCAGCAGCCCCCGACTAGGTACGGAGACCCAGTACTTC. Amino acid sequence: CASSPRLGTETQYF.

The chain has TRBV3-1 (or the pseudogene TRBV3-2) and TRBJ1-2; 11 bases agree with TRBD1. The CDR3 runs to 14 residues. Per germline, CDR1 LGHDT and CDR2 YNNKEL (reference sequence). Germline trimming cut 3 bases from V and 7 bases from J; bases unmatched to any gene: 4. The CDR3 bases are TGTGCCAGCAGCCAGCGGGACAGGGGGTCTGGCTACACCTTC. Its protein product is CASSQRDRGSGYTF.

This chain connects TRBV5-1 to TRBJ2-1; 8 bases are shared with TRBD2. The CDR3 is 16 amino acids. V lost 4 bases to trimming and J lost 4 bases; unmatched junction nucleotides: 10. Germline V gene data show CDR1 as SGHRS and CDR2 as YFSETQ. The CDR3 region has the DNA TGCGCCAGCAGCCGGAACAGCGGGGGAGATTACAATGAGCAGTTCTTC. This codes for CASSRNSGGDYNEQFF.

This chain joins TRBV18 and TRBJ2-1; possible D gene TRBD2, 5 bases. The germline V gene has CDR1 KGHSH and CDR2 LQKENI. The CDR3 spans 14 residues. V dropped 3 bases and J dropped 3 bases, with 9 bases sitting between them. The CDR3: CASSPERLYNEQFF. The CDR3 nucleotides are TGTGCCAGCTCACCTGAGCGGCTCTACAATGAGCAGTTCTTC.

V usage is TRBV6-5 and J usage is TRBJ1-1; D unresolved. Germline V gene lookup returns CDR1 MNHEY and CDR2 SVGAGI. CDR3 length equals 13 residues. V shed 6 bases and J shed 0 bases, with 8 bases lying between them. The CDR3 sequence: CASRRELNTEAFF. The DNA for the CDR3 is TGTGCCAGCAGGAGAGAATTGAACACTGAAGCTTTCTTT.

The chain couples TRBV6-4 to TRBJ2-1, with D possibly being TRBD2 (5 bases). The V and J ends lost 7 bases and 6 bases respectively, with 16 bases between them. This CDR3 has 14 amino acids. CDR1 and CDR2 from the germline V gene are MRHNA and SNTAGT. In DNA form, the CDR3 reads TGTGCCAGCACCCACCGGACTGGGTTCAATGAGCAGTTCTTC. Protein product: CASTHRTGFNEQFF.